The clone carrying this T cell receptor beta chain was detected only once. Antigen unknown. Germline V lookup: CDR1 SGHKS, CDR2 YYEKEE (reference sequence). The CDR3 loop spans 17 amino acids. Trimming removed 2 bases from V and 2 bases from J; junction bases left unmatched: 9. The study drew the donors from its roughly 120-subject validation cohort, separate from the approximately 670-subject first cohort. This sample is part of a study of cytomegalovirus exposure and HLA in healthy donors. Overall study context: The use of the same platform for the approximately 130 validation repertoires and the approximately 730 first-cohort repertoires was reported by a later analysis.

Regarding the study as a whole: Around 160 TCR beta chains were listed as cytomegalovirus-associated. The tendency of first-cohort TCR clusters to co-occur in the roughly 110 validation repertoires emerged from a later analysis.

Sequencing was performed with immunoSEQ multiplex PCR; in TCRdb, only in-frame clones are kept and a portion is missing. This table has 110,000 to 150,000 clones, 75% to 90% appearing once. The origin of this receptor is a woman in her thirties in good health and CMV-seropositive. The sequenced sample was PBMCs. The chain has TRBV5-5 and TRBJ2-3; TRBD2 matches 9 bases. The CDR3, as DNA: TGTGCCAGCAGCTTAGGTCTAGCGGGACCTCTCACAGATACGCAGTATTTT. Translating gives CASSLGLAGPLTDTQYF.